This is a list of T cell receptor delta chains from one sample in a study of gamma-delta chains in newborns, infants, children. TCRdb reprocessed the reads using CATT. The data contain about 10,000 delta-chain clones, around 8.8% of them singletons. The sequenced sample consisted of blood. All receptors derive from a child who was a newborn, infant or young child, either healthy, febrile or measles-vaccinated (not recorded which). CDR3s include the opening cysteine and the closing phenylalanine or tryptophan. The D gene is left open where the match is weak. The size field is filled for only some rows; it gives once, few, many or a size class.

v_call: TRDV2; j_call: TRDJ1; cdr3_length: 15; clone_size: few; d_call: NA; cdr3_nt: TGTGCCTGCGACCCTCTGGTGGGGGACACCGATAAACTCATCTTT; cdr3_aa: CACDPLVGDTDKLIF
v_call: TRDV2; j_call: TRDJ1; cdr3_length: 19; clone_size: few; d_call: TRDD3; cdr3_nt: TGTGCCTGTGACAGCGTACTGGGGGATACGCGGGCGTACACCGATAAACTCATCTTT; cdr3_aa: CACDSVLGDTRAYTDKLIF
v_call: TRDV2; j_call: TRDJ1; cdr3_length: 15; clone_size: medium-sized; d_call: TRDD3; cdr3_nt: TGTGCCTGTGACACTTGGGGGATACAGAACGATAAACTCATCTTT; cdr3_aa: CACDTWGIQNDKLIF
v_call: TRAV29/DV5; j_call: TRDJ2; cdr3_length: 20; clone_size: few; d_call: TRDD2; cdr3_nt: TGTGCAGCAAGCAGTACCCTTTCCCTTCCTACGGGGGACTTGACAGCACAACTCTTCTTT; cdr3_aa: CAASSTLSLPTGDLTAQLFF
v_call: TRDV2; j_call: TRDJ1; cdr3_length: 15; clone_size: few; d_call: TRDD3; cdr3_nt: TGTGCCTGTGACACCTGGGGGATACTAACCGATAAACTCATCTTT; cdr3_aa: CACDTWGILTDKLIF
v_call: TRDV2; j_call: TRDJ3; cdr3_length: 19; clone_size: NA; d_call: TRDD3; cdr3_nt: TGTGCCTGTGACCCGTTGGGGGATCGAATATCCTGGGACACCCGACAGATGTTTTTC; cdr3_aa: CACDPLGDRISWDTRQMFF
v_call: TRDV2; j_call: TRDJ3; cdr3_length: 21; clone_size: NA; d_call: TRDD3; cdr3_nt: TGTGCCTGTGGCAATGTACTGGGGGATACGGTTATCACCTGGGACACCCGACAGATGTTTTTC; cdr3_aa: CACGNVLGDTVITWDTRQMFF
v_call: TRDV2; j_call: TRDJ2; cdr3_length: 15; clone_size: NA; d_call: TRDD3; cdr3_nt: TGTGCCTGTGACACCCTGGGGGACTCGACAGCACAACTCTTCTTT; cdr3_aa: CACDTLGDSTAQLFF
v_call: TRDV2; j_call: TRDJ3; cdr3_length: 19; clone_size: few; d_call: TRDD3; cdr3_nt: TGTGCCTGTGACCGCGTACTGGGGGATACTAGCTGGGACACCCGACAGATGTTCTTC; cdr3_aa: CACDRVLGDTSWDTRQMFF
v_call: TRDV2; j_call: TRDJ3; cdr3_length: 22; clone_size: few; d_call: TRDD3; cdr3_nt: TGTGCCTGTGACACCGCTATGGGGGATACGCGTCCTGGCTCCTGGGACACCCGACAGATGTTTTTC; cdr3_aa: CACDTAMGDTRPGSWDTRQMFF
v_call: TRDV1; j_call: TRDJ1; cdr3_length: 16; clone_size: NA; d_call: TRDD3; cdr3_nt: TGTGCTCTTGGGGAACATGCTGGGGATAACACCGATAAACTCATCTTT; cdr3_aa: CALGEHAGDNTDKLIF
v_call: TRDV2; j_call: TRDJ1; cdr3_length: 15; clone_size: few; d_call: TRDD3; cdr3_nt: TGTGCCTGCCTGGGACTGGGGGTGTACACCGATAAACTCATCTTT; cdr3_aa: CACLGLGVYTDKLIF
v_call: TRDV2; j_call: TRDJ2; cdr3_length: 14; clone_size: few; d_call: NA; cdr3_nt: TGTGCCTGTGACAATGTCGGGGATACAGCACAACTCTTCTTT; cdr3_aa: CACDNVGDTAQLFF
v_call: TRDV2; j_call: TRDJ1; cdr3_length: 18; clone_size: NA; d_call: TRDD3; cdr3_nt: TGTGCCTGTGACAAAGTACTGGGGGATCGGCGGTACACCGATAAACTCATCTTT; cdr3_aa: CACDKVLGDRRYTDKLIF
v_call: TRDV2; j_call: TRDJ1; cdr3_length: 19; clone_size: few; d_call: TRDD3; cdr3_nt: TGTGCCTGTGACACCCTACGGAGTGGACTGGGGGATACGACCGATAAACTCATCTTT; cdr3_aa: CACDTLRSGLGDTTDKLIF
v_call: TRDV2; j_call: TRDJ3; cdr3_length: 18; clone_size: few; d_call: TRDD3; cdr3_nt: TGTGCCTGTGACCCACTGGGGGATACTTCCTGGGACACCCGACAGATGTTTTTC; cdr3_aa: CACDPLGDTSWDTRQMFF
v_call: TRDV2; j_call: TRDJ3; cdr3_length: 18; clone_size: few; d_call: TRDD3; cdr3_nt: TGTGCCTGTGACACCACTGGGGCTAGCTCCTGGGGCACCCGACAGATGTTTTTC; cdr3_aa: CACDTTGASSWGTRQMFF
v_call: TRDV2; j_call: TRDJ4; cdr3_length: 16; clone_size: few; d_call: TRDD3; cdr3_nt: TGTGCCTGTGACACCGTCGCTGGGGGAGTCGCCAGACCCCTGATCTTT; cdr3_aa: CACDTVAGGVARPLIF
v_call: TRDV2; j_call: TRDJ1; cdr3_length: 14; clone_size: few; d_call: NA; cdr3_nt: TGTGCCTGTGATAGGGTCGGGGGCACCGATAAACTCATCTTT; cdr3_aa: CACDRVGGTDKLIF
v_call: TRDV2; j_call: TRDJ1; cdr3_length: 16; clone_size: NA; d_call: NA; cdr3_nt: TGTGCCTGTGACAACATCCTAACGGGTGATGGTGACAAACTCATCTTT; cdr3_aa: CACDNILTGDGDKLIF
v_call: TRDV2; j_call: TRDJ3; cdr3_length: 19; clone_size: NA; d_call: TRDD3; cdr3_nt: TGTGCCTGTGACATACTGGGGGACCCGCACTCCTGGGACACCCGACAGATGTTTTTC; cdr3_aa: CACDILGDPHSWDTRQMFF
v_call: TRDV2; j_call: TRDJ1; cdr3_length: 17; clone_size: few; d_call: NA; cdr3_nt: TGTGCCTGTGACACGATCGGGGGGCTTCGGTACACCGATAAACTCATCTTT; cdr3_aa: CACDTIGGLRYTDKLIF
v_call: TRDV2; j_call: TRDJ1; cdr3_length: 19; clone_size: NA; d_call: NA; cdr3_nt: TGTGCCTGTGACCCCCTTGGTGGCGTGGGGCTTCCGTACACCGATAAACTCATCTTT; cdr3_aa: CACDPLGGVGLPYTDKLIF
v_call: TRDV2; j_call: TRDJ1; cdr3_length: 17; clone_size: few; d_call: TRDD3; cdr3_nt: TGTGCCTGTGACTCCTTACTGGGGGATACAGTCCCCAAAATACTCATCTTT; cdr3_aa: CACDSLLGDTVPKILIF
v_call: TRDV2; j_call: TRDJ1; cdr3_length: 16; clone_size: NA; d_call: TRDD3; cdr3_nt: TGTGCCTGTGACGGTCTGGGGGATACGGACACCGATAAACTCATCTTT; cdr3_aa: CACDGLGDTDTDKLIF
v_call: TRDV2; j_call: TRDJ1; cdr3_length: 14; clone_size: NA; d_call: TRDD3; cdr3_nt: TGTGCCTGTGACACCTGGGGGAGTCAAGATAAACTCATCTTT; cdr3_aa: CACDTWGSQDKLIF
v_call: TRDV2; j_call: TRDJ3; cdr3_length: 18; clone_size: few; d_call: NA; cdr3_nt: TGTGCCTGTGACACCGGCTCTTCCAGCTCCTGGGACACCCGACAGATGTTTTTC; cdr3_aa: CACDTGSSSSWDTRQMFF
v_call: TRDV2; j_call: TRDJ3; cdr3_length: 19; clone_size: few; d_call: NA; cdr3_nt: TGTGCCTGTGACAAACTGGGAGGGTCCAGCTCCTGGGACACCCGACAGATGTTTTTC; cdr3_aa: CACDKLGGSSSWDTRQMFF
v_call: TRDV2; j_call: TRDJ1; cdr3_length: 22; clone_size: NA; d_call: TRDD3; cdr3_nt: TGTGCCTGTGACACCGTTATCCGTACTGGGGGATACGGGCCTCAGTTTGCCGATAAACTCATCTTT; cdr3_aa: CACDTVIRTGGYGPQFADKLIF
v_call: TRDV2; j_call: TRDJ1; cdr3_length: 17; clone_size: few; d_call: TRDD3; cdr3_nt: TGTGCCTGTGTTGCGATGGGGGATTCGAGTTCCCAAAATAAACTCATCTTT; cdr3_aa: CACVAMGDSSSQNKLIF
v_call: TRDV1; j_call: TRDJ1; cdr3_length: 18; clone_size: few; d_call: NA; cdr3_nt: TGTGCTCTTGGGGGCCTCCCCCCTCCCTTCGTTAACACCGATAAACTCATCTTT; cdr3_aa: CALGGLPPPFVNTDKLIF
v_call: TRAV29/DV5; j_call: TRDJ1; cdr3_length: 17; clone_size: few; d_call: TRDD3; cdr3_nt: TGTGCAGCAAGCCCCTCCTGGGGGGATTCACCCACCGATAAACTCATCTTT; cdr3_aa: CAASPSWGDSPTDKLIF
v_call: TRDV2; j_call: TRDJ3; cdr3_length: 18; clone_size: few; d_call: NA; cdr3_nt: TGTGCCTGTGACACGGGGGCCGCCAGCTCCTGGGACACCCGACAGATGTTTTTC; cdr3_aa: CACDTGAASSWDTRQMFF
v_call: TRDV2; j_call: TRDJ3; cdr3_length: 19; clone_size: NA; d_call: TRDD3; cdr3_nt: TGTGCCTGTGACAACTGGGGGATACCGAGCTCCTGGGACACCCGACAGATGTTTTTC; cdr3_aa: CACDNWGIPSSWDTRQMFF
v_call: TRDV2; j_call: TRDJ3; cdr3_length: 20; clone_size: few; d_call: TRDD3; cdr3_nt: TGTGCCTGTGACACGAACTGGGGGTCCCCCTCCTCCTGGGACACCCGACAGATGTTTTTC; cdr3_aa: CACDTNWGSPSSWDTRQMFF
v_call: TRDV2; j_call: TRDJ1; cdr3_length: 19; clone_size: medium-sized; d_call: NA; cdr3_nt: TGTGCCTGTGACCCCCTAAACCGGGACGATGGACGGATGGCCGATAAACTCATCTTT; cdr3_aa: CACDPLNRDDGRMADKLIF
v_call: TRDV2; j_call: TRDJ3; cdr3_length: 19; clone_size: few; d_call: TRDD3; cdr3_nt: TGTGCCTGTGACACTGTACTGGGGGATTTCTCCTGGGACACCCGACAGATGTTTTTC; cdr3_aa: CACDTVLGDFSWDTRQMFF
v_call: TRDV2; j_call: TRDJ1; cdr3_length: 17; clone_size: NA; d_call: TRDD3; cdr3_nt: TGTGCCTGTGACACCGTGGGCTGGGGGCCTTACACCGATAAACTCATCTTT; cdr3_aa: CACDTVGWGPYTDKLIF
v_call: TRDV2; j_call: TRDJ3; cdr3_length: 19; clone_size: NA; d_call: TRDD3; cdr3_nt: TGTGCCTGTGACACCGCGGACTGGGGCAACTCCTGGGACACCCGACAGATGTTTTTC; cdr3_aa: CACDTADWGNSWDTRQMFF
v_call: TRDV2; j_call: TRDJ1; cdr3_length: 16; clone_size: few; d_call: TRDD3; cdr3_nt: TGTGCCTGTGTCCGACTGGGGGATGGAGACACCGATAAACTCATCTTT; cdr3_aa: CACVRLGDGDTDKLIF
v_call: TRDV2; j_call: TRDJ1; cdr3_length: 16; clone_size: few; d_call: TRDD3; cdr3_nt: TGTGCCTGTGACATATTACTGGGGGAGGACACCGATAAACTCATCTTT; cdr3_aa: CACDILLGEDTDKLIF
v_call: TRDV2; j_call: TRDJ1; cdr3_length: 14; clone_size: NA; d_call: NA; cdr3_nt: TGTGCCTGTGACACCGTGGGATCCACCGATAAACTCATCTTT; cdr3_aa: CACDTVGSTDKLIF
v_call: TRDV2; j_call: TRDJ1; cdr3_length: 18; clone_size: NA; d_call: TRDD3; cdr3_nt: TGTGCCTGTGACAGTGTACTGGGGGATAGCATGTACACCGATAAACTCATCTTT; cdr3_aa: CACDSVLGDSMYTDKLIF
v_call: TRDV2; j_call: TRDJ1; cdr3_length: 13; clone_size: NA; d_call: NA; cdr3_nt: TGTGCCTGTGCCGTCGGTGATACTCGGGGGCTCATCTTT; cdr3_aa: CACAVGDTRGLIF
v_call: TRDV2; j_call: TRDJ2; cdr3_length: 18; clone_size: few; d_call: TRDD3; cdr3_nt: TGTGCCTGTGACACTATACTGGGGGATACGTTTTTGACAGCACAACTCTTCTTT; cdr3_aa: CACDTILGDTFLTAQLFF
v_call: TRDV2; j_call: TRDJ1; cdr3_length: 18; clone_size: few; d_call: TRDD3; cdr3_nt: TGTGCCTGTGACACCCTCCTCCGTGGGGGACAGTACACCGATAAACTCATCTTT; cdr3_aa: CACDTLLRGGQYTDKLIF
v_call: TRDV2; j_call: TRDJ1; cdr3_length: 16; clone_size: NA; d_call: TRDD3; cdr3_nt: TGTGCCTGTGGCAACCTGGGGGATACTTGGACCGATAAACTCATCTTT; cdr3_aa: CACGNLGDTWTDKLIF
v_call: TRDV2; j_call: TRDJ3; cdr3_length: 19; clone_size: NA; d_call: TRDD3; cdr3_nt: TGTGCCTGTGACGTACTGGGGGATACTGATTCCTGGGACACCCGACAGATGTTTTTC; cdr3_aa: CACDVLGDTDSWDTRQMFF
v_call: TRDV2; j_call: TRDJ1; cdr3_length: 18; clone_size: few; d_call: TRDD3; cdr3_nt: TGTGCCTGTGACACCATGACTGGGGGATACGCGTACACCGATAAACTCATCTTT; cdr3_aa: CACDTMTGGYAYTDKLIF
v_call: TRDV2; j_call: TRDJ1; cdr3_length: 16; clone_size: few; d_call: NA; cdr3_nt: TGTGCCTGTGACACCGTTGGGAACCCCTACACCGATAAACTCATCTTT; cdr3_aa: CACDTVGNPYTDKLIF
v_call: TRDV2; j_call: TRDJ1; cdr3_length: 19; clone_size: medium-sized; d_call: TRDD3; cdr3_nt: TGTGCCTGTGACACCGTTGGAATACTGGGGGATAAGGGGACCGATAAACTCATCTTT; cdr3_aa: CACDTVGILGDKGTDKLIF